This T cell receptor (beta chain) was sequenced for a study of a mutant IDH1 vaccine in newly diagnosed glioma. Study in general: The first vaccination came 4-6 weeks after radiotherapy alone, or with temozolomide cycles. Patients under treatment included approximately 60% males and about 40% females and had a mean age of roughly 43 years. Overall study findings and caveats: Of all patients, roughly 93% showed vaccine-induced immune responses.

A note on this clone: Its cognate antigen is unknown.

The time point was: week 35, safety follow-up. Every vaccine dose comprised 300 ug of mutant IDH1 20-mer peptide plus topical imiquimod. The vaccination schedule gave patients eight doses in weeks 1, 3, 5, 7, 11, 15, 19 and 23. Some clones are missing from TCRdb's copy, which holds only in-frame ones; the method was immunoSEQ multiplex PCR. Of fewer than 45,000 clones listed, 85% to 90% are singletons. The clonotype was recovered from a man aged 35-49 years with glioma. This specimen was PBMCs, taken from a glioma patient whose treatment included an IDH1 peptide vaccine.

The CDR3: CASSIAMNTEAFF. CDR3 DNA: TGTGCCAGTAGTATTGCGATGAACACTGAAGCTTTCTTT. The J gene is TRBJ1-1, the V gene TRBV19, with D unresolved. V shed 3 bases and J shed 0 bases, with 5 bases lying between them. The germline V gene has CDR1 LNHDA and CDR2 SQIVND (reference sequence). This CDR3 contains 13 residues.